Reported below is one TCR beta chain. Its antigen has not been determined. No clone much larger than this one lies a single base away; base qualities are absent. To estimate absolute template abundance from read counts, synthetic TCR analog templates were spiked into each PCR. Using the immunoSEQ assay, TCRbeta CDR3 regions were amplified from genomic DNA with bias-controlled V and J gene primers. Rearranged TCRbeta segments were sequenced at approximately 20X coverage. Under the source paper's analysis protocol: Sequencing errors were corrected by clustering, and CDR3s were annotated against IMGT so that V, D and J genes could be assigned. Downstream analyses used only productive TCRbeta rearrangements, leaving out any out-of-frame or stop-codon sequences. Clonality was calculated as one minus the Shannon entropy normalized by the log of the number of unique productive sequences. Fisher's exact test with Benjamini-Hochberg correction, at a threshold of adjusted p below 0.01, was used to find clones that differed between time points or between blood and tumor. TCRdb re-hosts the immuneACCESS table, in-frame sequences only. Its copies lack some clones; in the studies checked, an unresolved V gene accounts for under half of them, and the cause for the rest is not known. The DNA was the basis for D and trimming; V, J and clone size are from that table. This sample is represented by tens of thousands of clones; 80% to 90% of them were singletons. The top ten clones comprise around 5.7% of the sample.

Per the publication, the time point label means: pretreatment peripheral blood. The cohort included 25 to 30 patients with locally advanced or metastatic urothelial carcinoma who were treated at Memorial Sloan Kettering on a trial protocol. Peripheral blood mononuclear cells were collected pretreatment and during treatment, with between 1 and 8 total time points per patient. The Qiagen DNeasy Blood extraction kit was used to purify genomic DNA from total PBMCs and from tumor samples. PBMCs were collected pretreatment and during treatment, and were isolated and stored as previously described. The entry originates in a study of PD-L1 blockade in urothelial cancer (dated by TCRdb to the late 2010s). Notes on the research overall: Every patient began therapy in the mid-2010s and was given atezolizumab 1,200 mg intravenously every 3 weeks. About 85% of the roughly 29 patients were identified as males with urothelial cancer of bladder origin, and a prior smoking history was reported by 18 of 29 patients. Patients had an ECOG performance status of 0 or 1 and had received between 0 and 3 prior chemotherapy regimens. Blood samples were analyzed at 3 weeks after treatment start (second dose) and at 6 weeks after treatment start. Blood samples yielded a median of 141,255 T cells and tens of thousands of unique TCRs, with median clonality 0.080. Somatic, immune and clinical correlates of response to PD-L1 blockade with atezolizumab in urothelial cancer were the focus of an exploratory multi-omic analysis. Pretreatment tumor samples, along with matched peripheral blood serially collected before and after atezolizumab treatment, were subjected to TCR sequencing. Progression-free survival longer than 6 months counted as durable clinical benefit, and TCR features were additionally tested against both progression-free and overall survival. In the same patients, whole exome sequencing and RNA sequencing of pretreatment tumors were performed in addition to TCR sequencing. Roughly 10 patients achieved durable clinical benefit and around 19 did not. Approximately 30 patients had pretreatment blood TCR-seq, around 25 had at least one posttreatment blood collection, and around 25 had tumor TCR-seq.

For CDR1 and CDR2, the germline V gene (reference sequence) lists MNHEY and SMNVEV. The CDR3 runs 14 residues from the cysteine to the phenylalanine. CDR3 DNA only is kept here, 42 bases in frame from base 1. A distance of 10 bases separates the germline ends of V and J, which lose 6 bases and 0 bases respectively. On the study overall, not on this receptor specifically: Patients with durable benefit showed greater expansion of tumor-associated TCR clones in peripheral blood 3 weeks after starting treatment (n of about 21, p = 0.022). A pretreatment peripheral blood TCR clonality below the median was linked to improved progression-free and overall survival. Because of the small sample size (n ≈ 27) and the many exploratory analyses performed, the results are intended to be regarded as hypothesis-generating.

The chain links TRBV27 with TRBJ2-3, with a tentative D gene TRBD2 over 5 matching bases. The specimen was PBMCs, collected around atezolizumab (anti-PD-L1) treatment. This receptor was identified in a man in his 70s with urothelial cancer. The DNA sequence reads TGTGCCAGCAGACTGGACTCTAGCACAGATACGCAGTATTTT. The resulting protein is CASRLDSSTDTQYF.